Listed here are 17 T cell receptor beta chains from one sample, sequenced in a study of a mutant IDH1 vaccine in newly diagnosed glioma. These receptors have no known antigen. Described time point: week 23, last vaccination. The vaccine gave 300 ug of a 20-mer mutant IDH1 peptide subcutaneously per dose. Profiling relied on immunoSEQ multiplex PCR, and the TCRdb table lists in-frame clones only, not all of them. Among 40,000 or so clones listed, 65% to 80% were seen once. This sample comprised PBMCs, obtained from a glioma patient whose treatment included an IDH1 peptide vaccine. The receptors stem from a man aged 50 or older with glioma.

The chain uses TRBV5-6 and TRBJ2-7; D is ambiguous. Germline loops: CDR1 SGHDT, CDR2 YYEEEE. V was clipped by 2 bases and J by 7 bases, with 7 bases between them. This CDR3 is built from 11 residues. Written as DNA, the CDR3 is TGTGCCAGCAGCTTCTACGGGGAGCAGTACTTC. This codes for CASSFYGEQYF. Based on the CDR3 plus reference TRBV5-6 and TRBJ2-7, the full variable domain is DAGVTQSPTHLIKTRGQQVTLRCSPKSGHDTVSWYQQALGQGPQFIFQYYEEEERQRGNFPDRFSGHQFPNYSSELNVNALLLGDSALYLCASSFYGEQYFGPGTRLTVT.

V usage is TRBV18 and J usage is TRBJ2-7; 8 bases fit TRBD1. CDR1 is KGHSH and CDR2 is LQKENI in the germline V gene. This CDR3 comprises 12 residues. V was pared by 3 bases and J by 7 bases, with 2 bases of the junction left unmatched. The CDR3 bases are TGTGCCAGCTCACCGACAGGGGAAGAGCAGTACTTC. Its protein is CASSPTGEEQYF.

The gene calls are TRBV7-9 and TRBJ1-1; D possibly corresponds to TRBD1 (5 bases). This CDR3 has 19 amino acids. In germline, CDR1 is SEHNR, CDR2 FQNEAQ (reference sequence). The V end was cut by 5 bases, the J end by 1 base, with 26 bases between. The CDR3 here is CASSRGGGSWRDSNTEAFF. The DNA of the CDR3 is TGTGCCAGCAGCCGCGGGGGGGGATCGTGGAGGGATTCGAACACTGAAGCTTTCTTT.

The V and J genes are TRBV27 and TRBJ1-5; no definite D call. CDR1 MNHEY and CDR2 SMNVEV come from the germline V gene (reference sequence). Trimming removed 2 bases at V and 1 base at J, with 15 bases between. This CDR3 has 17 residues. DNA for the CDR3: TGTGCCAGCAGTTTAAAGCCAGTTAAGTGGAGCAATCAGCCCCAGCATTTT. Translation gives CASSLKPVKWSNQPQHF.

A few counts support this clone. The chain carries TRBV30 and TRBJ1-3; a possible D gene is TRBD1 (6 bases). The germline V and J ends were trimmed by 5 bases and 2 bases, with 16 bases remaining between them. CDR3 length: 15 residues. Looked up from germline, CDR1 is GTSNPN and CDR2 is SVGIG (reference sequence). The CDR3 here is CAWDPGAGAGNTIYF. CDR3 in DNA: TGTGCCTGGGATCCTGGGGCAGGGGCTGGAAACACCATATATTTT.

V and J are TRBV5-4 and TRBJ2-3; 7 nucleotides match TRBD2. J was trimmed by 2 bases and V by 1 base; bases with no gene match: 7. In germline, CDR1 is SGHNT, CDR2 YYREEE (reference sequence). The CDR3 consists of 16 residues. The CDR3 here is CASSLRLAVNTDTQYF. The DNA of the CDR3 is TGTGCCAGCAGCTTGAGGCTAGCGGTAAACACAGATACGCAGTATTTT.

This clone qualifies as large. The rearrangement uses TRBV15 and TRBJ1-1; no definite D call. Trimming stripped 4 bases from V and 7 bases from J, with 10 bases between. In germline, CDR1 is LNHNV, CDR2 YYDKDF (reference sequence). This CDR3 is 12 amino acids long. In DNA, the CDR3 is TGTGCCACCAGCACTGGGCGAAATGAAGCTTTCTTT. Protein product: CATSTGRNEAFF.

V and J are TRBV29-1 and TRBJ1-4; D might be TRBD1 (5 bases). CDR1 and CDR2 (germline): SQVTM, ANQGSEA. The CDR3 contains 14 residues. The V and J ends lost 4 bases and 8 bases respectively, with 17 bases between them. CDR3 sequence (DNA): TGCAGCGTTGGGGGGTCCGGTGGAGGCGAAAAACTGTTTTTT. It is translated as CSVGGSGGGEKLFF.

This clone has just a few counts. This chain links TRBV9 with TRBJ1-4, with TRBD1 matching over 9 bases. The V gene's germline CDR1 is SGDLS and CDR2 YYNGEE. This CDR3 spans 14 amino acids. The V segment lost 4 bases and the J segment 4 bases; nucleotides outside the gene matches: 2. Written as DNA, the CDR3 is TGTGCCAGCAGCCCGGGACAGGGTAATGAAAAACTGTTTTTT. Amino acid sequence: CASSPGQGNEKLFF.

The chain has TRBV19 and TRBJ1-5; D not resolved. The germline gives CDR1 LNHDA, CDR2 SQIVND (reference sequence). The V and J ends lost 4 bases and 9 bases respectively, with 13 bases between them. This CDR3 is 13 amino acids long. The CDR3 reads CASSSDTNGPQHF. In DNA form, the CDR3 reads TGTGCCAGTAGTAGCGACACGAACGGGCCCCAGCATTTT.

This clone came up a few times. The genes are TRBV5-5 and TRBJ2-3; TRBD1 is a possible D gene (6 bases). The CDR3 covers 16 residues. The V end lost 1 base, the J end lost 4 bases, and 16 bases lay between the germline ends. The germline CDR1 and CDR2 sequences are SGHKS and YYEKEE (reference sequence). This chain's CDR3 is CASSLHPLGAADTQYF. The CDR3 DNA sequence: TGTGCCAGCAGCTTGCACCCTTTGGGGGCTGCAGATACGCAGTATTTT.

The J gene is TRBJ2-2, the V gene TRBV10-3, with TRBD2 matching over 8 bases. CDR3 size: 15 residues. CDR1 ENHRY and CDR2 SYGVKD come from the germline V gene. V was pared by 7 bases and J by 1 base, with 5 bases of the junction left unmatched. This chain's CDR3 is CAITAGGLNTGELFF. CDR3 nucleotide sequence: TGTGCCATCACCGCGGGGGGCCTGAACACCGGGGAGCTGTTTTTT.

Only a few counts were recorded for this clone. This sequence joins TRBV18 and TRBJ1-6; TRBD1 might be the D (6 bases). The germline V gene has CDR1 KGHSH and CDR2 LQKENI. CDR3 size: 15 residues. V was cut by 0 bases and J by 5 bases, with 8 bases left in between. The CDR3 nucleotides are TGTGCCAGCTCACCACCCCCAGGGGATAATTCACCCCTCCACTTT. Translated, it gives CASSPPPGDNSPLHF.

This clone was found a few times. J is TRBJ2-3 and V is TRBV5-5; D uncertain. The CDR3 length is 14 residues. V lost 6 bases and J lost 0, with 11 bases in between. Germline V gives CDR1 SGHKS, CDR2 YYEKEE (reference sequence). The CDR3, as DNA: TGTGCCAGCACGTACCCTCCTAGCACAGATACGCAGTATTTT. This codes for CASTYPPSTDTQYF. Supplemented by reference TRBV5-5 and TRBJ2-3, the full variable domain reads DAGVTQSPTHLIKTRGQQVTLRCSPISGHKSVSWYQQVLGQGPQFIFQYYEKEERGRGNFPDRFSARQFPNYSSELNVNALLLGDSALYLCASTYPPSTDTQYFGPGTRLTVL.

The chain couples TRBV5-7 to TRBJ2-3; 10 nucleotides align to TRBD1. TRBV5-7 is annotated as an ORF whose role is uncertain. V lost 6 bases to trimming and J lost 2 bases; unmatched junction nucleotides: 9. The CDR3 loop spans 16 amino acids. CDR3 coding DNA: TGTGCCAGCACGCCCGGGACAGGGGAAATCACAGATACGCAGTATTTT. Its translation: CASTPGTGEITDTQYF.

The chain joins TRBV7-8 to TRBJ2-1; 10 nucleotides match TRBD1. V lost 3 bases and J lost 5; bases outside the gene matches: 10. The CDR3 runs 17 residues. Germline loops: CDR1 SGHVS, CDR2 FQNEAQ. CDR3 nucleotide sequence: TGTGCCAGCAGCTTGGTGGGGACAGGGGCGCTCGACAATGAGCAGTTCTTC. The encoded protein is CASSLVGTGALDNEQFF.

V usage is TRBV5-1 and J usage is TRBJ1-1; 8 bases match TRBD1. CDR1 and CDR2 (germline): SGHRS, YFSETQ. V lost 5 bases to trimming and J lost 4 bases; unmatched junction nucleotides: 10. CDR3 size: 15 residues. CDR3 sequence reads: CASSYQGAPSTEAFF. The CDR3 region has the DNA TGCGCCAGCAGTTATCAGGGGGCGCCTAGCACTGAAGCTTTCTTT.